What follows is one T cell receptor (beta chain) and its context. The target antigen is unknown. The record originates from a study of graft-versus-host responses after intestinal transplantation. Measured with immunoSEQ multiplex PCR; TCRdb has only the in-frame clones, and not every one. The table includes 90,000 to 95,000 clones, about 91% detected once. This CDR3 comprises 16 residues. The trim removed 1 base at V and 0 bases at J, leaving 3 bases unmatched. From germline, CDR1 is SGHDT and CDR2 YYEEEE. The clonotype was recovered from a human donor who received an intestinal transplant. The chain carries TRBV5-6 and TRBJ2-2; TRBD2 matches 7 bases. Sequenced here: unstimulated CD8+ T cells sorted from spleen or lymph node cells, sampled before intestinal transplant. The CDR3 DNA follows: TGTGCCAGCAGCTTGTCGGCGGGGGCGAACACCGGGGAGCTGTTTTTT. It codes for CASSLSAGANTGELFF.